This entry lists 3 T cell receptor beta chains sequenced from one sample in a study of beta chain features in type 1 diabetes. cDNA synthesis used the whole RNA isolate, giving expressed TCRB sequences. Data came from immunoSEQ multiplex PCR; TCRdb stores just in-frame clones and leaves some out. The sample lists more than 300,000 clones, roughly 13% seen once, with roughly 0.017% in the top ten. Sequencing was performed on naive CD4+ T cells from blood. The source of these receptors is a man aged 18-30 years in good health.

The sample holds a few counts of this clone. V gene TRBV7-2 combines with J gene TRBJ2-1; 8 nucleotides agree with TRBD2. In germline, CDR1 is SGHTA, CDR2 FQGNSA. This CDR3 comprises 18 residues. After removal of 1 base from V and 2 bases from J, the junction contained 10 bases not matched to a gene. CDR3 sequence (DNA): TGTGCCAGCAGCTTAGACTCCTCCGGGACTAGTCCCTACAATGAGCAGTTCTTC. Its protein is CASSLDSSGTSPYNEQFF.

This clone was seen a handful of times. This chain joins TRBV7-3 and TRBJ2-1; D remains unclear. The CDR3 consists of 13 residues. Germline V CDR1 and CDR2: SGHTA, FQGTGA. V shed 2 bases and J shed 6 bases, with 8 bases lying between them. The CDR3 nucleotides read TGTGCCAGCAGCTTAGCGTTATCCAATGAGCAGTTCTTC. This codes for CASSLALSNEQFF.

This clone was observed a few times. This chain links TRBV30 with TRBJ2-5, with D perhaps TRBD2 (6 bases). V shed 2 bases and J shed 4 bases, with 11 bases lying between them. The CDR3 is 13 amino acids. Germline CDR1 and CDR2: GTSNPN and SVGIG (reference sequence). CDR3 bases: TGTGCCTGGAGTCGGGGAGGAATAGAGACCCAGTACTTC. This translates into CAWSRGGIETQYF.